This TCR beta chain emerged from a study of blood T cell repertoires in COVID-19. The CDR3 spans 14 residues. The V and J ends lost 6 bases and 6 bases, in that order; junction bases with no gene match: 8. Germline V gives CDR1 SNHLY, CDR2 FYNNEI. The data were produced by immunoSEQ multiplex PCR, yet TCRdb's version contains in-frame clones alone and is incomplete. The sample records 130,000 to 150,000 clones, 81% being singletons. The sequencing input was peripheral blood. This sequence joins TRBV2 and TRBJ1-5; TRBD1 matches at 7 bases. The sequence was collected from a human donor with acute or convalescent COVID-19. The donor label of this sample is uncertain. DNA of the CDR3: TGTGCCAGCAGAGGGGACAGCGAAAGTCAGCCCCAGCATTTT. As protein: CASRGDSESQPQHF.